This TCR beta chain was sequenced during a study of blood T cell repertoires in COVID-19 (dated by TCRdb to the early 2020s). About the full investigation: The collaborator samples originated in the United States, Italy and Spain and spanned the acute and convalescent phases of COVID-19. Samples were obtained from the ongoing ImmuneRACE study (first 160 participants) and from about 1,300 subjects provided by 6 global collaborators. The dataset comprised deeply sampled blood TCRbeta repertoires from subjects exposed to, actively infected with, or recovered from COVID-19. The material from the prospective study consisted of cDNA or gDNA derived from T cells, B-cell-depleted T cells, or PBMCs. A de-identified subject ID, COVID-19 status, age in years and sex were almost always included in the sample metadata. The repertoires were released in a freely available public database meant as a resource for research on the immune response to SARS-CoV-2. Where available, HLA class I and class II types were obtained from metadata supplied by the sample provider rather than from assay-based typing. The paper as a whole reports these results and caveats: How much clinical and demographic metadata was included differed by source and by participant, and the metadata was provided uncurated.

CDR1 and CDR2 were assigned from the germline V gene (reference sequence) as LNHDA and SQIVND. The germline V and J ends show losses of 7 bases and 9 bases respectively, and no gene match explains 9 bases of the junction. The CDR3 contains 14 residues, cysteine and phenylalanine counted. The kept DNA is CDR3 alone, 42 bases in frame from the first base. Remarks on this clone: Its antigen has not been determined. No much larger clonotype is one base removed from it; base qualities were not supplied.

The collaborating institutions used their own protocols to collect whole blood in K2EDTA tubes. For TCRbeta analysis, collaborators shipped samples in one of three forms: frozen whole blood, isolated PBMCs, or DNA extracted from either of those sample types. The immunoSEQ Assay, a bias-controlled multiplex PCR, was used to amplify TCRbeta CDR3 regions from genomic DNA. In the authors' own workflow: Within the assay, amplification of reference gene primers was used to estimate how many nucleated cells each sample contained. To quantify the absolute abundance of each unique TCRbeta CDR3 rearrangement, sequence reads were collapsed and filtered. For each sample, productive Simpson clonality was calculated by taking the square root of Simpson's diversity index across productive rearrangements. Entries here come from immuneACCESS through TCRdb and include only in-frame sequences with V and J called. Some clones fail to appear in such tables; in the studies checked, an unresolved V gene covers under half of the shortfall, and the cause of the remainder is unknown. V and J calls and clone size are given by that table; D and trimming were obtained from the DNA. The sample table holds tens of thousands of clones, of which roughly nine tenths were seen once. Roughly 3.9% of the sample belongs to the ten largest clones.

The rearrangement joined TRBV19 to TRBJ2-1; TRBD2 lines up with 10 middle nucleotides. The origin of this receptor is a human donor in a cohort sampled during active COVID-19. Sample: peripheral blood. The nucleotides read TGTGCCAGTAAGGTCCTAGCGGGGGACGGTGAGCAGTTCTTC. It specifies CASKVLAGDGEQFF.